These T cell receptor beta chains were read from a single sample in a study of blood T cell repertoires in COVID-19. Profiled with immunoSEQ multiplex PCR; TCRdb holds only in-frame clones, not every one. The profile shows 300,000 or so clones, 70% to 90% of them singletons. Sequencing used peripheral blood. The origin of the receptors is a woman between 40 and 50 years old with acute or convalescent COVID-19. The conserved cysteine and the conserved F or W are not part of the CDR3 here.

V: TRBV2; CDR3: ASSEIYRKSSGANVLT
V: TRBV11-3; CDR3: ASSLRGGNTEAF
V: TRBV7-2; CDR3: ASSFSRGDTQY
V: TRBV7-9; CDR3: ASSSTVNNSPLH
V: TRBV23-1; CDR3: ASSQSEDRNTEAF
V: TRBV5-1; CDR3: ASSSSGLAGVTDTQY
V: TRBV7-9; CDR3: ASSSTGGVYGYT
V: TRBV2; CDR3: ASSTYGGAGDTQY
V: TRBV2; CDR3: ASSEAGTVANYGYT
V: TRBV11-2; CDR3: ASSLGTLYTGELF
V: TRBV7-8; CDR3: ATLQGPTDTQY
V: TRBV19; CDR3: ASSKSTGGNTEAF
V: TRBV19; CDR3: ASSIWRGGGDTQY
V: TRBV6-5; CDR3: ASSYSFSRGEKLF
V: TRBV5-4; CDR3: ASSLWNGGAGDTQY
V: TRBV19; CDR3: ASELYANYGYT
V: TRBV7-8; CDR3: ASTLVTGPISNYGYT
V: TRBV5-5; CDR3: ASSPGQAFDTQY
V: TRBV3-1/TRBV3-2; CDR3: ASSDRVRSPLH
V: TRBV29-1; CDR3: SVGMSGYPTEAF
V: TRBV5-4; CDR3: ASSLGQFYYGYT
V: TRBV20-1; CDR3: SASKGASYNSPLH
V: TRBV5-1; CDR3: ASSLAQGLETQY
V: TRBV27; CDR3: ASSPRDTNQPQH
V: TRBV5-5; CDR3: ASSLGFGDSWDEQF
V: TRBV12-3/TRBV12-4; CDR3: ASSQNYGYT
V: TRBV7-9; CDR3: ASSRDRATDTQY
V: TRBV10-1; CDR3: ASSVTANTGELF
V: TRBV7-8; CDR3: ASSPRHRYTEAF
V: TRBV6-4; CDR3: ASSAQGANNSPLH
V: TRBV19; CDR3: ASSHFPGDPYNEQF
V: TRBV3-1/TRBV3-2; CDR3: ASSHYRAGNTEAF
V: TRBV7-3; CDR3: ASSLDSSGNTIY
V: TRBV10-3; CDR3: AILDGLAGNTIY
V: TRBV9; CDR3: ASSVVGQEFLSYNEQF
V: TRBV7-8; CDR3: ASSKLQGSPFYT
V: TRBV20-1; CDR3: SASFHGELF
V: TRBV3-1/TRBV3-2; CDR3: ASSQGGSGNTIY
V: TRBV5-4; CDR3: ASSPGMRLAGGKAGEQF
V: TRBV19; CDR3: ASKSTLGALPTEAF
V: TRBV18; CDR3: ASSSRRTGNEQF
V: TRBV25-1; CDR3: ASSKTGITDTQY
V: TRBV7-9; CDR3: ASSDTGGNTGELF
V: TRBV29-1; CDR3: SGLNRVLGETQY